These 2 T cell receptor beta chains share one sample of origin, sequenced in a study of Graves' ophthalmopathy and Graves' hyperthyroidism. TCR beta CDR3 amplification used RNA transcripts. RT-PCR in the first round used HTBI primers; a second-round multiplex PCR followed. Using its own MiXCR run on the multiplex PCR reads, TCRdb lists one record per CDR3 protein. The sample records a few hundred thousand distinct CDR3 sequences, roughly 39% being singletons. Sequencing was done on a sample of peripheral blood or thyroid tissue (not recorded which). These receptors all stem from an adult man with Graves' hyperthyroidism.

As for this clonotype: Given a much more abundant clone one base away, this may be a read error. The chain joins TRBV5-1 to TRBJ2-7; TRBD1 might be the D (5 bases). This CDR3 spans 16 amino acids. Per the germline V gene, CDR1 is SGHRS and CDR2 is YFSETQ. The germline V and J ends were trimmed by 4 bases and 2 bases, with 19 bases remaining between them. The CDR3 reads CASSQDSSINPYEQYF. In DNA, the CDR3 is TGCGCCAGCAGCCAAGACAGTTCAATTAACCCCTACGAGCAGTACTTC.

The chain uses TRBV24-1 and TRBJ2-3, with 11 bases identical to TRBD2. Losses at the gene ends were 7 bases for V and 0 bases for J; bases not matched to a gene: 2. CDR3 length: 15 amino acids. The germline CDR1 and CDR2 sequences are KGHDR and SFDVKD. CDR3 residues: CATSGTSGSTDTQYF. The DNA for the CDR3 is TGTGCCACCAGCGGGACTAGCGGAAGCACAGATACGCAGTATTTT.